These 15 T cell receptor beta chains came from one sample sequenced in a study of T cells in tumors after PD-1 blockade. Profiled with immunoSEQ multiplex PCR; TCRdb holds only in-frame clones, not every one. Here the sample spans roughly 19,000 clones, approximately 84% being singletons. This material consisted of PBMCs, taken after anti-PD-1 therapy. The receptors were sampled from a human donor with advanced basal cell or squamous cell carcinoma (not recorded which).

The chain is built from TRBV10-1 and TRBJ1-4; D is undetermined. Germline values: CDR1 WNHNN, CDR2 SYGVQD (reference sequence). The ends were cut back, 2 bases at V and 7 bases at J, with 11 bases in the middle. This CDR3 comprises 14 residues. CDR3 in amino acids: CASSEDGRLEKLFF. The CDR3 region has the DNA TGCGCCAGCAGTGAGGATGGACGTCTTGAAAAACTGTTTTTT.

This chain links TRBV14 with TRBJ2-1, with D hard to call. Trimming cost V 3 bases and J 2 bases, with 14 bases left between them. The germline CDR1 and CDR2 sequences are SGHDN and FVKESK. CDR3 length: 16 residues. The CDR3 sequence: CASSHPPGLPYNEQFF. DNA for the CDR3: TGTGCCAGCAGCCACCCACCCGGGCTACCCTACAATGAGCAGTTCTTC.

This sequence joins TRBV7-9 and TRBJ2-1; 8 bases line up with TRBD1. The ends lost 1 base at V and 0 bases at J; junction bases unmatched: 5. The length of the CDR3 is 17 residues. Germline V lookup: CDR1 SEHNR, CDR2 FQNEAQ (reference sequence). The CDR3 loop is CASSLGGQVRSYNEQFF. As DNA, the CDR3 is TGTGCCAGCAGCTTAGGGGGACAGGTTCGCTCCTACAATGAGCAGTTCTTC.

CDR3: CASSYAGEQFF. CDR3 DNA: TGTGCCAGCAGTTACGCGGGTGAGCAGTTCTTC. The V call is TRBV6-6, the J call TRBJ2-1; tentative D call: TRBD2 (5 bases). CDR1 and CDR2 from the germline V gene are MNHNY and SVGAGI (reference sequence). V was shortened by 2 bases and J by 9 bases, with 5 bases between the two germline ends. The CDR3 sequence is 11 residues long.

This clone occurred a few times. The gene calls are TRBV7-9 and TRBJ1-2; D may be TRBD1 (5 bases). Between the trimmed V and J ends, which lost 3 bases and 4 bases, there was a span of 9 bases. This CDR3 has 13 amino acids. The germline V gene encodes CDR1 SEHNR and CDR2 FQNEAQ (reference sequence). CDR3 DNA: TGTGCCAGCAGCTTTTTAGACAGCTATGGCTACACCTTC. This translates into CASSFLDSYGYTF. Full variable domain (missing parts from reference TRBV7-9 and TRBJ1-2): DTGVSQNPRHKITKRGQNVTFRCDPISEHNRLYWYRQTLGQGPEFLTYFQNEAQLEKSRLLSDRFSAERPKGSFSTLEIQRTEQGDSAMYLCASSFLDSYGYTFGSGTRLTVV.

The V and J genes are TRBV3-1 (or the pseudogene TRBV3-2) and TRBJ2-5, with a possible D match to TRBD2 (6 bases). CDR3 length equals 17 residues. V lost 1 base and J lost 5, with 20 bases in between. Per germline, CDR1 LGHDT and CDR2 YNNKEL (reference sequence). As DNA, the CDR3 is TGTGCCAGCAGCCAAGCCCAACTAGCCCGTCCGGAGGAGACCCAGTACTTC. It specifies CASSQAQLARPEETQYF.

This sequence joins TRBV14 and TRBJ2-3; D ambiguous. The CDR3 has 12 amino acids. The V and J ends lost 4 bases and 4 bases respectively, with 6 bases between them. Germline lookup yields CDR1 SGHDN and CDR2 FVKESK. The CDR3 DNA reads as TGTGCCAGCAGCCTTCTCGCAGATACGCAGTATTTT. Translation gives CASSLLADTQYF.

This sequence joins TRBV28 and TRBJ2-1; TRBD2 matches 14 bases. In germline, CDR1 is MDHEN, CDR2 SYDVKM. The CDR3 runs to 15 residues. V was pared by 3 bases and J by 14 bases, with 9 bases of the junction left unmatched. The CDR3 spells CASSFPGLAGEVKFF. The CDR3 DNA is TGTGCCAGCAGTTTTCCGGGACTAGCGGGAGAGGTAAAGTTCTTC.

In this sample, this clone turned up a few times. V is TRBV18 and J is TRBJ1-2; D remains ambiguous. Germline-derived CDR1 and CDR2 are KGHSH and LQKENI. The CDR3 runs to 13 residues. Trimming pared 0 bases from V and 7 bases from J, leaving 9 bases between. The DNA of the CDR3 is TGTGCCAGCTCACCACCATCCTCCAGTGGCTACACCTTC. It is translated as CASSPPSSSGYTF.

This chain connects TRBV19 to TRBJ1-6, with a weak D call TRBD1 (5 bases). CDR1 LNHDA and CDR2 SQIVND come from the germline V gene (reference sequence). The CDR3 spans 18 residues. V lost 8 bases and J 0 bases, leaving 20 bases between the germline ends. CDR3 residues: CASHPGRFMSSYNSPLHF. DNA of the CDR3: TGTGCCAGTCACCCGGGACGGTTTATGAGCTCCTATAATTCACCCCTCCACTTT. Looking up the rest from reference TRBV19 and TRBJ1-6 gives the full variable domain: DGGITQSPKYLFRKEGQNVTLSCEQNLNHDAMYWYRQDPGQGLRLIYYSQIVNDFQKGDIAEGYSVSREKKESFPLTVTSAQKNPTAFYLCASHPGRFMSSYNSPLHFGNGTRLTVT.

V and J are TRBV9 and TRBJ1-1; TRBD1 matches 8 bases. This CDR3 contains 15 residues. V lost 2 bases, J lost 0 bases, and 3 bases stayed unmatched. Germline CDR1 and CDR2: SGDLS and YYNGEE. CDR3 DNA: TGTGCCAGCAGCGTGGGACAGGCGATGAACACTGAAGCTTTCTTT. As protein: CASSVGQAMNTEAFF.

The gene calls are TRBV27 and TRBJ2-1; TRBD1 matches at 8 bases. Trimming took 1 base from V and 8 from J; bases not matched to a gene: 7. The germline CDR1 and CDR2 sequences are MNHEY and SMNVEV (reference sequence). The CDR3 consists of 15 residues. This chain's CDR3 is CASSLYNDRGYEQFF. For the CDR3, the DNA is TGTGCCAGCAGTTTATATAACGACAGGGGTTATGAGCAGTTCTTC.

This clone was observed once. J is TRBJ1-6 and V is TRBV5-4, with D hard to call. V was clipped by 4 bases and J by 0 bases, with 14 bases between them. Germline assignment: CDR1 SGHNT and CDR2 YYREEE (reference sequence). CDR3 length equals 17 residues. The CDR3 reads CASSPLIGSSYNSPLHF. The CDR3 DNA is TGTGCCAGCAGCCCCCTTATTGGGAGCTCCTATAATTCACCCCTCCACTTT. Together with reference TRBV5-4 and TRBJ1-6, the CDR3 gives the full variable domain: ETGVTQSPTHLIKTRGQQVTLRCSSQSGHNTVSWYQQALGQGPQFIFQYYREEENGRGNFPPRFSGLQFPNYSSELNVNALELDDSALYLCASSPLIGSSYNSPLHFGNGTRLTVT.

The chain uses TRBV4-1 and TRBJ2-5, with 8 positions matching TRBD2. After removal of 0 bases from V and 2 bases from J, the junction contained 5 bases not matched to a gene. The CDR3 spans 16 residues. CDR1 MGHRA and CDR2 YSYEKL come from the germline V gene. CDR3 sequence: CASSQEERGPQETQYF. The CDR3 region has the DNA TGCGCCAGCAGCCAAGAAGAGCGGGGGCCTCAAGAGACCCAGTACTTC.

The chain joins TRBV7-8 to TRBJ1-2; no firm D call. CDR3 length equals 16 residues. CDR1 and CDR2 (germline): SGHVS, FQNEAQ. With 4 bases removed from V and 0 bases from J, the gap between germline ends came to 15 bases. Written as DNA, the CDR3 is TGTGCCAGCAGCTCTTTAAATTCTTTGGCTAACTATGGCTACACCTTC. It specifies CASSSLNSLANYGYTF.